Sequencing of this T cell receptor (beta chain) was carried out in a study of T-cell reconstitution after alpha-beta-depleted transplantation in children. Study outcomes and limitations: About two months after transplant, alpha-beta T cells reportedly came from several hundred expanded graft clones.

This clonotype was observed many times. Antigen: not known. CDR1 DFQATT and CDR2 SNEGSKA come from the germline V gene (reference sequence). V lost 4 bases and J lost 3, with 10 bases in between. There are 12 residues in the CDR3. Unique molecular identifiers were incorporated during preparation of the TCRbeta library. TCRdb called the PCR reads again in MiXCR, with one record for every CDR3 protein. This sample yields hundreds of thousands of distinct CDR3 sequences, of which under 15% are seen a single time; 0.65% to 0.9% belongs to the top ten. The chain has TRBV20-1 and TRBJ2-7; perhaps TRBD1 as D (5 bases). This receptor was obtained from a girl aged 2-10 years with congenital amegakaryocytic thrombocytopenia, due to receive a stem cell transplant. Sequencing was performed on PBMCs, taken before TCRalphabeta/CD19-depleted stem cell transplant. The CDR3 DNA reads TGCAGTGCTAAGGGGCGGAACTACGAGCAGTACTTC. Protein sequence: CSAKGRNYEQYF.